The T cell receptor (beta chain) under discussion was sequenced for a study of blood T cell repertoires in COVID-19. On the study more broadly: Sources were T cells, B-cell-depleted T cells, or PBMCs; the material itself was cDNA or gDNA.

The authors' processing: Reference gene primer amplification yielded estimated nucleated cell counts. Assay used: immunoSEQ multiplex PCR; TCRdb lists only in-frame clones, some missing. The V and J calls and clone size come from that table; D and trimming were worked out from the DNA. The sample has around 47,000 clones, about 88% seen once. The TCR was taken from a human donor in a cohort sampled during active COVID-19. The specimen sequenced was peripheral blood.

DNA for the CDR3: TGTGCCAGTAGTATCCCGACAGGGGGCCTTAGGAGTAACACTGAAGCTTTCTTT. It specifies CASSIPTGGLRSNTEAFF. The V gene is TRBV19, the J gene TRBJ1-1; the match to TRBD1 covers 10 bases. The CDR3 length is 18 residues. Germline values: CDR1 LNHDA, CDR2 SQIVND (reference sequence). Trimming took 3 bases from V and 2 from J; bases not matched to a gene: 12.